One and the same sample provided the 7 T cell receptor beta chains below, sequenced in a study of shared clonotypes between healthy human individuals. Clones were sequenced by immunoSEQ multiplex PCR, and TCRdb holds only the in-frame ones, with some missing. This sample carries fewer than 2.5 million clones, roughly 93% of them seen once, and the ten largest clones take approximately 0.37%. Sequenced input: naive CD4+ T cells from PBMCs. The sample's subset: CD45RA+ positively selected. The receptors were gathered from a man aged 18 to 30 in good health. Some clones in this sample may be carry-over from other donors' samples.

J is TRBJ2-7 and V is TRBV28; D perhaps matches TRBD2 (6 bases). Trimming left V 6 bases short and J 12 bases short, with 21 bases between. The CDR3 runs to 13 residues. Germline CDR1 and CDR2: MDHEN and SYDVKM. CDR3 DNA: TGTGCCAGCAGCCCGGGGCGGAGGGCCCCTGGGTACTTC. This encodes CASSPGRRAPGYF. The whole variable domain, filled in from reference TRBV28 and TRBJ2-7, reads DVKVTQSSRYLVKRTGEKVFLECVQDMDHENMFWYRQDPGLGLRLIYFSYDVKMKEKGDIPEGYSVSREKKERFSLILESASTNQTSMYLCASSPGRRAPGYFGPGTRLTVT.

This clone was found a few times. The chain has TRBV4-1 and TRBJ1-1; D remains ambiguous. V was clipped by 1 base and J by 0 bases, with 9 bases between them. Germline CDR1 MGHRA, CDR2 YSYEKL. CDR3 length: 15 amino acids. In DNA, the CDR3 is TGCGCCAGCAGCCAAGTGGGCACGATGAACACTGAAGCTTTCTTT. Protein product: CASSQVGTMNTEAFF.

The chain has TRBV5-1 and TRBJ2-7; D is perhaps TRBD1 (6 bases). Trimming removed 3 bases from V and 2 bases from J, with 12 bases in between. CDR3 length equals 14 residues. Per the germline V gene, CDR1 is SGHRS and CDR2 is YFSETQ. CDR3 sequence: CASSSGTRTYEQYF. CDR3 sequence (DNA): TGCGCCAGCAGCTCCGGGACAAGGACCTACGAGCAGTACTTC.

V is TRBV9 and J is TRBJ2-2; no reliable D call. CDR1 and CDR2 (germline): SGDLS, YYNGEE. V lost 4 bases and J lost 8, with 9 bases in between. The CDR3 is 12 amino acids. DNA of the CDR3: TGTGCCAGCAGCACTGATGGGGGGGAGCTGTTTTTT. The encoded protein is CASSTDGGELFF.

A single count supports this clone. Other DNA sequences of this sample code for an identical CDR3. The gene calls are TRBV5-1 and TRBJ2-1; no firm D call. The V gene's germline CDR1 is SGHRS and CDR2 YFSETQ. Deletions cut 0 bases from V and 2 bases from J, with 3 bases between. CDR3 size: 13 residues. The CDR3 DNA reads TGCGCCAGCAGCTTGGAGACCTACAATGAGCAGTTCTTC. It yields the protein CASSLETYNEQFF.

This rearrangement joins TRBV7-3 to TRBJ2-1; weak D call: TRBD1 (6 bases). The V gene lost 5 bases and the J gene lost 2 bases, with 22 bases spanning the gap. There are 18 residues in the CDR3. CDR1 and CDR2 from the germline V gene are SGHTA and FQGTGA. This CDR3 is CASSPLNLRGSPYNEQFF. The CDR3 region has the DNA TGTGCCAGCAGCCCACTTAACCTAAGGGGGAGCCCCTACAATGAGCAGTTCTTC.

This chain links TRBV5-1 with TRBJ2-3, with D possibly matching TRBD1 (6 bases). Germline V lookup: CDR1 SGHRS, CDR2 YFSETQ. The CDR3 contains 16 residues. V was cut by 4 bases and J by 3 bases, with 18 bases left in between. CDR3 sequence: CASSEMEVRGTDTQYF. The CDR3 DNA reads TGCGCCAGCAGCGAGATGGAGGTTAGGGGGACAGATACGCAGTATTTT.